The 21 T cell receptor beta chains below all came from one sample that was sequenced in a study of breast tumors, draining lymph nodes, adjacent tissues. Samples came from axillary lymph nodes draining the breast cancer. From the multiplex PCR reads, TCRdb called clonotypes with MiXCR, one entry per CDR3 protein. The top ten clones hold 1.3% to 1.5% of a sample with approximately 210,000 distinct CDR3 sequences, roughly 32% of them seen once. The sample comprised axillary lymph node tissue. The receptors were gathered from a female donor with breast cancer. Some clones in this sample may be carry-over from other donors' samples.

This clonotype was seen repeatedly, ten times or more. The chain couples TRBV24-1 to TRBJ2-3; 12 nucleotides match TRBD2. Germline lookup yields CDR1 KGHDR and CDR2 SFDVKD. J was trimmed by 6 bases and V by 1 base; bases with no gene match: 7. The CDR3 sequence is 17 residues long. CDR3 coding DNA: TGTGCCACCAGTGATTTAACGACTAGCGGGGGTTTGGATACGCAGTATTTT. It specifies CATSDLTTSGGLDTQYF.

This clonotype came up many times. A read error is possible here, since a much larger clone lies one base away. The chain has TRBV7-6 and TRBJ2-5; D may correspond to TRBD1 or TRBD2 (5 bases each). The CDR3 covers 15 residues. Germline assignment: CDR1 SGHVS and CDR2 FNYEAQ. Here the CDR3 reads CASSLVGVTQETQHF. The CDR3 DNA reads TGTGCCAGCAGCTTAGTGGGGGTAACTCAAGAGACCCAGCACTTC.

This clonotype was found many times. The chain links TRBV5-6 to TRBJ1-2, with D unclear. V lost 1 base to trimming and J lost 8 bases, with 18 bases between them. CDR3 size: 15 residues. Germline V gene data show CDR1 as SGHDT and CDR2 as YYEEEE. The CDR3 protein is CASSLMGLRAQGYTF. As DNA, the CDR3 is TGTGCCAGCAGCTTGATGGGGTTGCGGGCGCAGGGCTACACCTTC.

This clonotype was observed many times. The chain is built from TRBV3-1 and TRBJ2-3; D unclear. Trimming left V 0 bases short and J 2 bases short, with 9 bases between. Germline values: CDR1 LGHDT, CDR2 YNNKEL (reference sequence). There are 15 residues in the CDR3. CDR3: CASSQDTRHTDTQYF. CDR3 DNA: TGTGCCAGCAGCCAAGACACACGACACACAGATACGCAGTATTTT.

CDR3 residues: CASSAKQGGEKLFF. DNA for the CDR3: TGTGCCAGCAGTGCAAAACAGGGAGGTGAAAAACTGTTTTTT. The chain combines TRBV12-3 or TRBV12-4 with TRBJ1-4; tentative D call: TRBD1 (6 bases). V gave up 5 bases and J gave up 7 bases, with 14 bases separating them. The CDR3 has 14 residues.

This clonotype was observed at least ten times. The chain uses TRBV5-5 and TRBJ2-1; D is possibly TRBD1 (6 bases). There are 14 residues in the CDR3. Germline loops: CDR1 SGHKS, CDR2 YYEKEE (reference sequence). Trimming pared 2 bases from V and 6 bases from J, leaving 12 bases between. CDR3 DNA sequence: TGTGCCAGCAGCTTTCGGACAGTTCCCAATGAGCAGTTCTTC. This codes for CASSFRTVPNEQFF.

The chain carries TRBV4-1 and TRBJ1-2; D ambiguous. V lost 7 bases, J lost 2 bases, and 14 bases lay in between. CDR1 and CDR2 from the germline V gene are MGHRA and YSYEKL. CDR3 length: 14 amino acids. This chain's CDR3 is CASTPGRGNYGYTF. CDR3 DNA: TGCGCCAGCACCCCGGGGAGAGGAAACTATGGCTACACCTTC.

The rearrangement links TRBV15 to TRBJ2-1, with a possible D match to TRBD2 (7 bases). Germline loops: CDR1 LNHNV, CDR2 YYDKDF (reference sequence). The CDR3 runs to 14 residues. V lost 3 bases to trimming and J lost 10 bases, with 16 bases between them. CDR3 in amino acids: CATSSTKRGGEQFF. The CDR3 nucleotides read TGTGCCACCAGCAGCACCAAGAGGGGGGGGGAGCAGTTCTTC. Based on the CDR3 plus reference TRBV15 and TRBJ2-1, the full variable domain is DAMVIQNPRYQVTQFGKPVTLSCSQTLNHNVMYWYQQKSSQAPKLLFHYYDKDFNNEADTPDNFQSRRPNTSFCFLDIRSPGLGDTAMYLCATSSTKRGGEQFFGPGTRLTVL.

This clonotype was seen a handful of times. The chain employs TRBV30 and TRBJ2-1, with TRBD2 identical over 12 bases. Losses at the gene ends were 3 bases for V and 4 bases for J; bases not matched to a gene: 10. The CDR3 consists of 17 residues. Germline loops: CDR1 GTSNPN, CDR2 SVGIG (reference sequence). CDR3 DNA sequence: TGTGCCTGGAGACCTCAGTGGACTAGCGGGGCTTACAATGAGCAGTTCTTC. This translates into CAWRPQWTSGAYNEQFF.

In its sample, this clonotype was seen many times. One base away lies a much larger clone, so this may be a sequencing read error. V is TRBV20-1 and J is TRBJ2-1; TRBD2 is a possible D gene (6 bases). The CDR3 extends over 17 amino acids. CDR1 DFQATT and CDR2 SNEGSKA come from the germline V gene (reference sequence). Trimming removed 5 bases from V and 2 bases from J, with 22 bases in between. CDR3 nucleotide sequence: TGCAGTGCTGTCAGGTTCGGGAGATGGGCTCCCTACAATGAGCAGTTCTTC. Amino acids: CSAVRFGRWAPYNEQFF.

The V gene is TRBV7-6, the J gene TRBJ2-2; 8 nucleotides line up with TRBD2. V lost 5 bases, J lost 7 bases, and 6 bases stayed unmatched. CDR3 length equals 14 residues. Germline V gene data show CDR1 as SGHVS and CDR2 as FNYEAQ. The CDR3 DNA sequence: TGTGCCAGCAGCCTATCCGGGACTAGCGGGGAGCTGTTTTTT. Amino acid sequence: CASSLSGTSGELFF.

The table lists this clonotype with many counts. This CDR3 is CASKRAGANTGELFF. CDR3 DNA sequence: TGTGCCAGTAAACGAGCGGGAGCGAACACCGGGGAGCTGTTTTTT. This chain links TRBV19 with TRBJ2-2, with 8 bases identical to TRBD2. Per germline, CDR1 LNHDA and CDR2 SQIVND (reference sequence). This CDR3 comprises 15 residues. Losses at the gene ends were 7 bases for V and 0 bases for J; bases not matched to a gene: 4. Based on the CDR3 plus reference TRBV19 and TRBJ2-2, the full variable domain is DGGITQSPKYLFRKEGQNVTLSCEQNLNHDAMYWYRQDPGQGLRLIYYSQIVNDFQKGDIAEGYSVSREKKESFPLTVTSAQKNPTAFYLCASKRAGANTGELFFGEGSRLTVL.

The V gene is TRBV20-1, the J gene TRBJ1-6; a weak D match, TRBD1 (6 bases). CDR3 size: 15 residues. V lost 2 bases and J lost 10, with 18 bases in between. The germline V gene encodes CDR1 DFQATT and CDR2 SNEGSKA (reference sequence). For the CDR3, the DNA is TGCAGTGCTAGAAGCGGACAGTCTGGTCGGTCACCCCTCCACTTT. As protein: CSARSGQSGRSPLHF.

This clonotype was seen at least ten times. The gene calls are TRBV20-1 and TRBJ2-6; D gene unclear. V was cut by 6 bases and J by 5 bases, with 14 bases left in between. The V gene's germline CDR1 is DFQATT and CDR2 SNEGSKA (reference sequence). The CDR3 covers 14 residues. The CDR3 DNA sequence: TGCAGTGCCGCAGCGCCTGAGCGGGCCAACGTCCTGACTTTC. Its translation is CSAAAPERANVLTF.

This chain joins TRBV7-2 and TRBJ1-1, with a tentative D call TRBD1 (5 bases). The germline gives CDR1 SGHTA, CDR2 FQGNSA. V lost 7 bases and J lost 4, with 31 bases in between. The CDR3 length is 19 residues. CDR3 nucleotides: TGTGCCAGCACCGGGGACCCCTCCATAGGGGCCATTGGTTTCACTGAAGCTTTCTTT. Its translation: CASTGDPSIGAIGFTEAFF. The whole variable domain, remainder taken from reference TRBV7-2 and TRBJ1-1, is GAGVSQSPSNKVTEKGKDVELRCDPISGHTALYWYRQSLGQGLEFLIYFQGNSAPDKSGLPSDRFSAERTGGSVSTLTIQRTQQEDSAVYLCASTGDPSIGAIGFTEAFFGQGTRLTVV.

This clonotype was observed many times. The rearrangement links TRBV4-1 to TRBJ1-2; 8 nucleotides align to TRBD1. In germline, CDR1 is MGHRA, CDR2 YSYEKL. V lost 4 bases, J lost 4 bases, and 5 bases stayed unmatched. The CDR3 is made up of 14 amino acids. The CDR3 region is CASSPDRATYGYTF. CDR3 in DNA: TGCGCCAGCAGCCCGGACAGGGCAACCTATGGCTACACCTTC.

This chain links TRBV2 with TRBJ2-7; 7 bases are shared with TRBD1. Per germline, CDR1 SNHLY and CDR2 FYNNEI. This CDR3 has 18 residues. With 8 bases clipped from V and 0 bases from J, the junction kept 19 bases outside the gene matches. In DNA, the CDR3 is TGTGCCAGCTCACCCCTCAACTCGGGACAGACTCTCTCCTACGAGCAGTACTTC. Amino acid sequence: CASSPLNSGQTLSYEQYF.

J is TRBJ2-7 and V is TRBV15; D is perhaps TRBD2 (6 bases). The CDR3 loop spans 13 amino acids. Deletions cut 5 bases from V and 0 bases from J, with 8 bases between. Germline V gene lookup returns CDR1 LNHNV and CDR2 YYDKDF (reference sequence). CDR3 sequence reads: CATSRSGSYEQYF. The DNA of the CDR3 is TGTGCCACCAGCCGTAGCGGCTCCTACGAGCAGTACTTC.

There are a few counts of this clonotype. V and J are TRBV18 and TRBJ2-5; no clear D. The CDR3 has 14 amino acids. Germline CDR1 reads KGHSH; CDR2 reads LQKENI. V lost 4 bases and J 0 bases, leaving 9 bases between the germline ends. The CDR3 region is CASSLSEYQETQYF. For the CDR3, the DNA is TGTGCCAGCTCACTCAGTGAGTACCAAGAGACCCAGTACTTC.

The chain uses TRBV20-1 and TRBJ2-5; 14 bases map to TRBD2. Germline CDR1 is DFQATT and CDR2 is SNEGSKA (reference sequence). V trimming: 6 bases; J trimming: 0 bases; junction bases outside the gene matches: 9. This CDR3 has 17 amino acids. CDR3 amino acids: CSAGLAGVLTYQETQYF. The DNA of the CDR3 is TGCAGTGCGGGACTAGCGGGGGTGTTAACGTACCAAGAGACCCAGTACTTC.

In this sample, this clonotype turned up once. The genes are TRBV7-2 and TRBJ1-2; 8 bases match TRBD1. Losses at the gene ends were 9 bases for V and 4 bases for J; bases not matched to a gene: 10. CDR3 length: 14 residues. Germline V CDR1 and CDR2: SGHTA, FQGNSA. CDR3 DNA sequence: TGTGCCAGAAAAGGGGCCGGACAGGGCTATGGCTACACCTTC. Its protein is CARKGAGQGYGYTF.